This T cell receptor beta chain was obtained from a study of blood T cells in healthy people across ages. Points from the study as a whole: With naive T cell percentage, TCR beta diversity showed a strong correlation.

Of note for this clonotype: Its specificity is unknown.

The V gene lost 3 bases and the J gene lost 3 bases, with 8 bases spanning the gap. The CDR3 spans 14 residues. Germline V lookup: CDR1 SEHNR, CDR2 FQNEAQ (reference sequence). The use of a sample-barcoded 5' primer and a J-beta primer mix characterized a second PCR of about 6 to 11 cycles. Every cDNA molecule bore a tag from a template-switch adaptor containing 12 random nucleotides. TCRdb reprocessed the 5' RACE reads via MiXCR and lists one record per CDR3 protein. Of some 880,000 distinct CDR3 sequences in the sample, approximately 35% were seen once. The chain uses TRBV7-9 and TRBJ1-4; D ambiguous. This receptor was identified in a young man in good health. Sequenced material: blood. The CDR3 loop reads CASSFDIANEKLFF. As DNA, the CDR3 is TGTGCCAGCAGCTTTGACATAGCTAATGAAAAACTGTTTTTT.